The 25 T cell receptor beta chains given below trace back to one sample, sequenced in a study of CD8 T cells in Susac syndrome (dated by TCRdb to between 2019 and 2020). Libraries came from the immunoSEQ multiplex PCR assay. RNA was extracted using the RNeasy kit, and about 0.45 to 1 ug of the RNA was reverse transcribed with random hexamers. TCRdb reran the public reads through fastp at Q25 and MiXCR, keeping productive beta chains. Every entry covers one CDR3 protein and lists the most common genes and DNA from its rows. This sample is represented by over 120,000 distinct CDR3 sequences; approximately 95% of them were singletons. Of the sample, more than 0.14% falls within the top ten clones. Sequencing used CD4+ T cells from PBMCs. The origin of the receptors is a human donor with Susac syndrome.

The rearrangement links TRBV7-9 to TRBJ1-2; D may be TRBD1 (6 bases). Trimming took off 5 bases at V and 8 bases at J, with 9 bases between the two ends. CDR1 is SEHNR and CDR2 is FQNEAQ in the germline V gene (reference sequence). The CDR3 length is 11 residues. CDR3 loop: CASSQGGGYTF. CDR3 DNA sequence: TGTGCCAGCAGCCAAGGGGGGGGCTACACCTTC.

The gene calls are TRBV30 and TRBJ1-2, with TRBD1 matching over 12 bases. V shed 3 bases and J 8 bases; nucleotides not matched to a gene: 16. The CDR3 is 17 residues long. The germline V gene has CDR1 GTSNPN and CDR2 SVGIG (reference sequence). As DNA, the CDR3 is TGTGCCTGGAGCCGCGTCCCGGGACAGGGGGCAGGTTGGGGCTACACCTTC. Its protein is CAWSRVPGQGAGWGYTF.

V gene TRBV6-5 combines with J gene TRBJ1-6; 9 bases agree with TRBD1. Looked up from germline, CDR1 is MNHEY and CDR2 is SVGAGI. CDR3 size: 13 residues. The trim removed 2 bases at V and 15 bases at J, leaving 5 bases unmatched. In nucleotides, the CDR3 is TGTGCCAGCAGTTACCCGGGACAGGGTGGCCTCCACTTT. Its protein is CASSYPGQGGLHF.

The CDR3 DNA reads as TGTGCCACCAGTTCCGGTCCGTTTCCTAATCAGCCCCAGCATTTT. This codes for CATSSGPFPNQPQHF. The chain links TRBV24-1 to TRBJ1-5; D is unclear. Germline CDR1 KGHDR, CDR2 SFDVKD. The V end lost 6 bases, the J end lost 4 bases, and 15 bases lay between the germline ends. The CDR3 is 15 residues long.

This clonotype was counted once. The CDR3 DNA reads as TGTGCCAGCCTACAGGGGCGGCACGGGGAGCTGTTTTTT. The encoded protein is CASLQGRHGELFF. This sequence joins TRBV2 and TRBJ2-2; TRBD1 matches at 7 bases. The J segment lost 7 bases and the V segment lost 8 bases, leaving 7 bases of the junction unmatched. CDR1 is SNHLY and CDR2 is FYNNEI in the germline V gene. CDR3 length: 13 amino acids.

This chain links TRBV15 with TRBJ1-2; TRBD1 matches at 7 bases. This CDR3 contains 16 residues. The V and J ends lost 1 base and 3 bases, in that order; junction bases with no gene match: 8. CDR1 is LNHNV, CDR2 YYDKDF, per germline (reference sequence). The CDR3: CATSRGTRGLDYGYTF. The CDR3 nucleotides read TGTGCCACCAGCAGAGGGACTAGGGGGCTGGACTATGGCTACACCTTC.

The rearrangement links TRBV11-2 to TRBJ1-2; 10 positions match TRBD1. V lost 5 bases, J lost 4 bases, and 1 base stayed unmatched. The CDR3 extends over 13 amino acids. In germline, CDR1 is SGHAT, CDR2 FQNNGV. CDR3 loop: CASSDRGLYGYTF. The CDR3 bases are TGTGCCAGCAGCGACAGGGGGCTCTATGGCTACACCTTC.

This chain links TRBV10-3 with TRBJ1-6; a possible D gene is TRBD1 (6 bases). The V end lost 2 bases, the J end lost 5 bases, and 10 bases lay between the germline ends. The length of the CDR3 is 15 residues. Germline V gene data show CDR1 as ENHRY and CDR2 as SYGVKD. The CDR3 sequence: CAISEQGQNNSPLHF. As DNA, the CDR3 is TGTGCCATCAGTGAGCAAGGACAGAATAATTCACCCCTCCACTTT.

The rearrangement joins TRBV9 to TRBJ2-1; D may be TRBD2 (6 bases). Germline V CDR1 and CDR2: SGDLS, YYNGEE. Trimming removed 0 bases from V and 0 bases from J, with 10 bases in between. The CDR3 length is 16 residues. The CDR3 DNA is TGTGCCAGCAGCGTAGCTGGGGGGAGCTCCTACAATGAGCAGTTCTTC. The encoded protein is CASSVAGGSSYNEQFF.

Only one count was recorded for this clonotype. The genes are TRBV7-3 and TRBJ1-4, with D maybe TRBD1 (5 bases). Trimming left V 5 bases short and J 8 bases short, with 15 bases between. Germline CDR1 SGHTA, CDR2 FQGTGA. This CDR3 is 14 amino acids long. CDR3 amino acids: CASSQNGGDEKLFF. The CDR3 bases are TGTGCCAGCAGCCAGAATGGGGGAGACGAAAAACTGTTTTTT.

J is TRBJ2-5 and V is TRBV7-2, with D tentatively TRBD2 (7 bases). Germline V lookup: CDR1 SGHTA, CDR2 FQGNSA. V shed 8 bases and J shed 7 bases, with 14 bases lying between them. The CDR3 covers 12 residues. The CDR3 DNA reads as TGTGCCAGCGGTTACAGGGAGGGGACCCAGTACTTC. This sequence encodes CASGYREGTQYF. The variable domain in full, with the rest retrieved from reference TRBV7-2 and TRBJ2-5, is GAGVSQSPSNKVTEKGKDVELRCDPISGHTALYWYRQSLGQGLEFLIYFQGNSAPDKSGLPSDRFSAERTGGSVSTLTIQRTQQEDSAVYLCASGYREGTQYFGPGTRLLVL.

This chain links TRBV20-1 with TRBJ1-1; 8 nucleotides match TRBD1. After removal of 3 bases from V and 7 bases from J, the junction contained 7 bases not matched to a gene. The CDR3 runs 13 residues. In germline, CDR1 is DFQATT, CDR2 SNEGSKA (reference sequence). DNA for the CDR3: TGCAGTGCTAGTGGACAGGGCCACCTTGAAGCTTTCTTT. Translated, it gives CSASGQGHLEAFF.

The V call is TRBV7-2, the J call TRBJ2-3; D may be TRBD2 (6 bases). CDR1 is SGHTA and CDR2 is FQGNSA in the germline V gene. The CDR3 totals 14 residues. V lost 7 bases, J lost 1 base, and 12 bases lay in between. The chain's CDR3 is CASTLLARTDTQYF. CDR3 sequence (DNA): TGTGCCAGCACTCTACTAGCCCGCACAGATACGCAGTATTTT.

The V and J genes are TRBV7-3 and TRBJ2-3; D may be TRBD1 (6 bases). CDR1 SGHTA and CDR2 FQGTGA come from the germline V gene. This CDR3 spans 15 amino acids. The V end lost 4 bases, the J end lost 4 bases, and 15 bases lay between the germline ends. CDR3 protein: CASSSQGSPSDTQYF. The CDR3 coding sequence is TGTGCCAGCAGCTCTCAGGGGTCTCCTTCAGATACGCAGTATTTT.

The V and J genes are TRBV20-1 and TRBJ1-2, with D unclear. The CDR3 is made up of 11 amino acids. The germline V gene encodes CDR1 DFQATT and CDR2 SNEGSKA (reference sequence). Trimming stripped 4 bases from V and 4 bases from J, with 7 bases between. Here the CDR3 reads CSANEGYGYTF. The CDR3 nucleotides read TGCAGTGCTAACGAGGGCTATGGCTACACCTTC.

The chain recombines TRBV28 with TRBJ2-4; 8 bases are a match to TRBD1. Germline lookup yields CDR1 MDHEN and CDR2 SYDVKM. The V gene end was trimmed by 3 bases and the J gene end by 6 bases; junction bases not matched to a gene: 10. This CDR3 is built from 16 residues. CDR3 sequence (DNA): TGTGCCAGCAGTTTGGAGGGCCTCGGGACAGGAAACATTCAGTACTTC. Amino acids: CASSLEGLGTGNIQYF.

This clonotype is a singleton in its sample. This chain links TRBV29-1 with TRBJ1-1; the match to TRBD1 covers 8 bases. The germline gives CDR1 SQVTM, CDR2 ANQGSEA. J lost 1 base, V lost 8 bases, and 6 bases had no gene match. CDR3 length equals 13 residues. CDR3 protein: CSSQGAGNTEAFF. Here the CDR3 DNA reads TGCAGCTCTCAGGGGGCGGGGAACACTGAAGCTTTCTTT.

This chain uses TRBV20-1 with TRBJ2-7; D is unresolved. The CDR3 length is 13 residues. Germline CDR1 reads DFQATT; CDR2 reads SNEGSKA (reference sequence). V lost 6 bases to trimming and J lost 1 base, with 13 bases between them. The CDR3 here is CSARVAPSYEQYF. CDR3 coding DNA: TGCAGTGCCCGCGTGGCCCCATCCTACGAGCAGTACTTC.

This sequence joins TRBV7-3 and TRBJ2-1; TRBD2 agrees at 7 bases. CDR3 length equals 17 residues. V lost 5 bases to trimming and J lost 7 bases; unmatched junction nucleotides: 17. From germline, CDR1 is SGHTA and CDR2 FQGTGA. The CDR3 loop is CASSMTPGGLGVNEQFF. The CDR3, as DNA: TGTGCCAGCAGCATGACCCCGGGTGGACTAGGCGTTAATGAGCAGTTCTTC.

V and J are TRBV15 and TRBJ1-5, with 10 bases identical to TRBD1. This CDR3 is 14 amino acids long. Unmatched junction bases numbered 6, after V lost 7 bases and J lost 6 bases. Germline V gives CDR1 LNHNV, CDR2 YYDKDF (reference sequence). This chain's CDR3 is CATNGTGDVQPQHF. Here the CDR3 DNA reads TGTGCCACCAACGGGACAGGGGATGTTCAGCCCCAGCATTTT.

Of note for this clonotype: An end of the junction differs from the germline gene, which may be a read error. The gene calls are TRBV7-2 and TRBJ2-2, with 10 bases fitting TRBD2. CDR3 size: 15 residues. Germline V lookup: CDR1 SGHTA, CDR2 FQGNSA. Here the CDR3 DNA reads TGTGCCAGCACCGGGGGACTAGCGAAAACCGGGGAGCTGTTTTTT. It specifies CASTGGLAKTGELFF.

The V and J genes are TRBV29-1 and TRBJ1-1, with D unresolved. This CDR3 comprises 13 residues. Germline CDR1 and CDR2: SQVTM and ANQGSEA. V dropped 6 bases and J dropped 0 bases, with 11 bases sitting between them. DNA for the CDR3: TGCAGCGTCTTAGGCCTAATGAACACTGAAGCTTTCTTT. Its protein product is CSVLGLMNTEAFF.

This CDR3 is CASSRDRGQETQYF. In DNA form, the CDR3 reads TGTGCCAGCAGCCGGGACAGGGGGCAAGAGACCCAGTACTTC. This rearrangement joins TRBV9 to TRBJ2-5; 11 bases agree with TRBD1. The CDR3 has 14 amino acids. V shed 4 bases and J 2 bases; nucleotides not matched to a gene: 1. CDR1 is SGDLS, CDR2 YYNGEE, per germline.

The V call is TRBV23-1, the J call TRBJ2-4; no definite D call. TRBV23-1 is recorded as an ORF, its role being uncertain. CDR3 length: 15 amino acids. V was clipped by 0 bases and J by 4 bases, with 10 bases between them. CDR3: CASSQSVNAKNIQYF. In nucleotides, the CDR3 is TGCGCCAGCAGTCAATCGGTCAACGCAAAAAACATTCAGTACTTC.

The chain recombines TRBV9 with TRBJ2-5; D possibly matches TRBD1 or TRBD2 (5 bases each). From germline, CDR1 is SGDLS and CDR2 YYNGEE. The CDR3 length is 15 residues. Trimming took 0 bases from V and 1 from J, leaving 10 bases between them. CDR3 sequence reads: CASSVGGSGQETQYF. The CDR3 DNA is TGTGCCAGCAGCGTAGGGGGGTCGGGCCAAGAGACCCAGTACTTC.